This T cell receptor (beta chain) was recorded in a study of T cells in Graves' hyperthyroidism and ophthalmopathy. Exclusion of patients followed from uncontrolled infection, other autoimmune disease, pregnancy or lactation. Clinical symptoms, serum thyroxine, TRAb, thyroid ultrasound and orbital computed tomography informed diagnoses. At first hyperthyroidism diagnosis, before any ophthalmopathy symptoms, the blood sample was collected. The CDR3 sequence is 14 residues long. The germline V gene has CDR1 MNHNS and CDR2 SASEGT. Study-level results: In blood, most of the thyroid clonotypes expanded above 0.001 were also present.

Notes on this clonotype: What it binds is not known. A junction end diverges from the germline sequence, so it may reflect a read error.

RNA transcripts provided the source from which TCR beta CDR3 regions were amplified. The HTBI primer set was used in a first-round RT-PCR of the TCR CDR3. Via MiXCR, TCRdb re-called the multiplex PCR reads, giving one row per CDR3 protein. Of hundreds of thousands of distinct CDR3 sequences in the sample, 25% were seen once. The V gene is TRBV6-1, the J gene TRBJ1-1; D is uncertain. The sequence was collected from a middle-aged man with Graves' hyperthyroidism that later progressed to Graves' ophthalmopathy. Sequencing was done on a sample of blood. The CDR3 DNA reads as TGTGCCAGCAGTACCAGGACGATGAACGCTGAAGCTTTCTTT. Its protein is CASSTRTMNAEAFF.